The clone carrying this T cell receptor beta chain has just a few counts. The sample comes from a study of cytomegalovirus exposure and HLA in healthy donors. This CDR3 is 14 amino acids long. Between the trimmed V and J ends, which lost 6 bases and 5 bases, there was a span of 15 bases. Germline V gene data show CDR1 as MNHEY and CDR2 as SVGAGI. The study ran its PCR with 60 Vbeta and 13 Jbeta primers. Per the original methods: Later reanalysis found about 80 million unique TCR beta chains, approximately 11 million of them shared. Sequencing was performed with immunoSEQ multiplex PCR; in TCRdb, only in-frame clones are kept and a portion is missing. V and J calls plus clone size are reproduced from that table; the DNA served to infer D and trimming. The sample records 150,000 to 200,000 clones, roughly 79% being singletons.

Input material: PBMCs. V and J are TRBV6-5 and TRBJ2-3; tentative D call: TRBD2 (5 bases). This clonotype was sampled from a young man in good health and CMV-seronegative. The CDR3 DNA follows: TGTGCCAGCAGCTACACCGGGGAGATAGATACGCAGTATTTT. Its translation is CASSYTGEIDTQYF.